Here is one T cell receptor (beta chain) with its context. Its matching antigen is unknown. This record belongs to a study of shared clonotypes between healthy human individuals. Study observations and caveats: Blood was the only sampled material, and tissue repertoires likely differ.

Germline CDR1 and CDR2: SEHNR and FQNEAQ (reference sequence). With 5 bases clipped from V and 1 base from J, the junction kept 7 bases outside the gene matches. This CDR3 has 15 amino acids. Across several immunoSEQ plates, the genomic DNA of each subset was split evenly. TCRdb's table, derived via immunoSEQ multiplex PCR, lists solely in-frame clones and lacks some. Here the sample spans approximately 1.5 million clones, roughly 98.5% being singletons. The rearrangement joins TRBV7-9 to TRBJ2-5; TRBD2 aligns across 7 bases. The source is a man in his thirties or forties in good health. Specimen: naive CD4+ T cells sorted from blood. Subset noted: CD45RA+ positively selected. CDR3 region: CASSPRLAAQETQYF. The CDR3 nucleotides are TGTGCCAGCAGCCCCCGTCTAGCGGCCCAAGAGACCCAGTACTTC.